The rows below give T cell receptor beta chains drawn from one sample of a study of blood T cell repertoires in COVID-19. The table came from immunoSEQ multiplex PCR; TCRdb's copy has only in-frame clones and leaves some out. The sample lists hundreds of thousands of clones, roughly 86% seen once, with roughly 0.8% in the top ten. Source material: peripheral blood. These receptors came from a woman aged 30 to 39 with acute or convalescent COVID-19. Each CDR3 is given with its conserved first and last residue. A D gene is named only where the DNA matches it firmly. Clone size is stated in some rows and not others, as once, few, many or a class when expanded.

j_gene: TRBJ2-1
v_gene: TRBV27
abundance: -
d_gene: TRBD1
CDR3aa: CASTLGRTGMNEQFF
CDR3nt: TGTGCCAGCACCCTCGGCCGGACAGGGATGAATGAGCAGTTCTTC

j_gene: TRBJ2-1
v_gene: TRBV10-1
abundance: -
d_gene: -
CDR3aa: CASSELWGEQFF
CDR3nt: TGCGCCAGCAGTGAACTCTGGGGCGAGCAGTTCTTC

j_gene: TRBJ2-2
v_gene: TRBV6-4
abundance: -
d_gene: -
CDR3aa: CASSDSFQGRPGELFF
CDR3nt: TGTGCCAGCAGTGACTCGTTCCAGGGAAGACCCGGGGAGCTGTTTTTT

j_gene: TRBJ1-3
v_gene: TRBV4-2
abundance: -
d_gene: -
CDR3aa: CASSQEGGRRGNTIYF
CDR3nt: TGTGCCAGCAGCCAAGAAGGAGGCAGACGAGGAAACACCATATATTTT

j_gene: TRBJ1-5
v_gene: TRBV3-1/TRBV3-2
abundance: -
d_gene: -
CDR3aa: CASSQGGSQPQHF
CDR3nt: TGTGCCAGCAGCCAAGGGGGCAGTCAGCCCCAGCATTTT

j_gene: TRBJ2-2
v_gene: TRBV27
abundance: -
d_gene: TRBD2
CDR3aa: CASSLFGGRGYTGELFF
CDR3nt: TGTGCCAGCAGTTTATTCGGCGGGAGGGGTTACACCGGGGAGCTGTTTTTT

j_gene: TRBJ2-5
v_gene: TRBV6-2/TRBV6-3
abundance: -
d_gene: TRBD2
CDR3aa: CASSYSGTSGRAMGETQYF
CDR3nt: TGTGCCAGCAGTTACTCAGGGACCAGCGGGAGGGCTATGGGAGAGACCCAGTACTTC

j_gene: TRBJ1-5
v_gene: TRBV30
abundance: -
d_gene: -
CDR3aa: CACSAGVNNQPQHF
CDR3nt: TGTGCCTGCTCTGCCGGGGTCAACAATCAGCCCCAGCATTTT

j_gene: TRBJ2-1
v_gene: TRBV5-1
abundance: -
d_gene: -
CDR3aa: CASKEGTGLGYEQFF
CDR3nt: TGCGCCAGCAAGGAGGGAACGGGTCTGGGTTATGAGCAGTTCTTC

j_gene: TRBJ2-7
v_gene: TRBV5-1
abundance: -
d_gene: -
CDR3aa: CASSFTSGLAYEQYF
CDR3nt: TGCGCCAGCAGCTTCACCTCCGGACTTGCCTACGAGCAGTACTTC

j_gene: TRBJ2-1
v_gene: TRBV5-8
abundance: -
d_gene: -
CDR3aa: CASSPGLKPVEQFF
CDR3nt: TGTGCCAGCAGCCCGGGACTGAAACCCGTGGAGCAGTTCTTC

j_gene: TRBJ2-3
v_gene: TRBV5-1
abundance: -
d_gene: -
CDR3aa: CASSLVVGGTDTQYF
CDR3nt: TGCGCCAGCAGCTTGGTCGTGGGAGGCACAGATACGCAGTATTTT

j_gene: TRBJ2-2
v_gene: TRBV9
abundance: -
d_gene: TRBD2
CDR3aa: CASSEGTSGEYTGELFF
CDR3nt: TGTGCCAGCAGCGAGGGGACTAGCGGAGAGTACACCGGGGAGCTGTTTTTT

j_gene: TRBJ1-4
v_gene: TRBV24-1
abundance: -
d_gene: -
CDR3aa: CATSALGEKLFF
CDR3nt: TGTGCCACCAGTGCCCTCGGGGAAAAACTGTTTTTT

j_gene: TRBJ2-3
v_gene: TRBV24-1
abundance: -
d_gene: -
CDR3aa: CATSDLSDTQYF
CDR3nt: TGTGCCACCAGTGATTTGTCGGATACGCAGTATTTT

j_gene: TRBJ1-6
v_gene: TRBV14
abundance: few
d_gene: -
CDR3aa: CASSQETGYMSPLHF
CDR3nt: TGTGCCAGCAGCCAAGAAACAGGGTACATGTCACCCCTCCACTTT

j_gene: TRBJ2-5
v_gene: TRBV7-2
abundance: -
d_gene: -
CDR3aa: CATRGAGGETQYF
CDR3nt: TGTGCCACCCGCGGGGCCGGGGGTGAGACCCAGTACTTC

j_gene: TRBJ2-5
v_gene: TRBV7-2
abundance: few
d_gene: TRBD1
CDR3aa: CASSFDGTGGYFETQYF
CDR3nt: TGTGCCAGCAGCTTCGATGGGACAGGGGGCTATTTTGAGACCCAGTACTTC

j_gene: TRBJ2-2
v_gene: TRBV7-2
abundance: -
d_gene: TRBD1
CDR3aa: CASSLATGGVSNTGELFF
CDR3nt: TGTGCCAGCAGCTTAGCGACAGGGGGCGTGTCGAACACCGGGGAGCTGTTTTTT

j_gene: TRBJ1-6
v_gene: TRBV14
abundance: -
d_gene: TRBD1
CDR3aa: CASNHRGGNSPLHF
CDR3nt: TGTGCCAGCAATCACAGGGGAGGTAATTCACCCCTCCACTTT

j_gene: TRBJ2-4
v_gene: TRBV7-9
abundance: -
d_gene: TRBD2
CDR3aa: CASSPSGNSKNIQYF
CDR3nt: TGTGCCAGCAGCCCTAGCGGGAATTCCAAAAACATTCAGTACTTC

j_gene: TRBJ2-1
v_gene: TRBV6-5
abundance: -
d_gene: TRBD2
CDR3aa: CASRLAGSQYNEQFF
CDR3nt: TGTGCCAGCAGATTAGCGGGAAGTCAGTACAATGAGCAGTTCTTC

j_gene: TRBJ2-6
v_gene: TRBV7-2
abundance: -
d_gene: TRBD2
CDR3aa: CASSLGLAGVSGANVLTF
CDR3nt: TGTGCCAGCAGCTTAGGGCTAGCGGGGGTCTCTGGGGCCAACGTCCTGACTTTC

j_gene: TRBJ2-3
v_gene: TRBV19
abundance: -
d_gene: TRBD2
CDR3aa: CASSMLAGSTDTQYF
CDR3nt: TGTGCCAGTAGTATGTTAGCGGGGAGCACAGATACGCAGTATTTT

j_gene: TRBJ2-3
v_gene: TRBV3-1/TRBV3-2
abundance: -
d_gene: TRBD2
CDR3aa: CASSQEAGGPYDTQYF
CDR3nt: TGTGCCAGCAGCCAAGAAGCGGGAGGGCCGTATGATACGCAGTATTTT

j_gene: TRBJ2-1
v_gene: TRBV19
abundance: -
d_gene: TRBD2
CDR3aa: CASSFASGSGYNEQFF
CDR3nt: TGTGCCAGTAGTTTCGCTAGCGGGAGTGGCTACAATGAGCAGTTCTTC

j_gene: TRBJ2-7
v_gene: TRBV5-4
abundance: -
d_gene: TRBD1
CDR3aa: CASRVGTGTYEQYF
CDR3nt: TGTGCCAGTAGAGTCGGGACAGGGACCTACGAGCAGTACTTC

j_gene: TRBJ1-4
v_gene: TRBV18
abundance: -
d_gene: TRBD1
CDR3aa: CASSPRTGGVPNEKLFF
CDR3nt: TGTGCCAGCTCACCCCGGACAGGGGGCGTCCCTAATGAAAAACTGTTTTTT